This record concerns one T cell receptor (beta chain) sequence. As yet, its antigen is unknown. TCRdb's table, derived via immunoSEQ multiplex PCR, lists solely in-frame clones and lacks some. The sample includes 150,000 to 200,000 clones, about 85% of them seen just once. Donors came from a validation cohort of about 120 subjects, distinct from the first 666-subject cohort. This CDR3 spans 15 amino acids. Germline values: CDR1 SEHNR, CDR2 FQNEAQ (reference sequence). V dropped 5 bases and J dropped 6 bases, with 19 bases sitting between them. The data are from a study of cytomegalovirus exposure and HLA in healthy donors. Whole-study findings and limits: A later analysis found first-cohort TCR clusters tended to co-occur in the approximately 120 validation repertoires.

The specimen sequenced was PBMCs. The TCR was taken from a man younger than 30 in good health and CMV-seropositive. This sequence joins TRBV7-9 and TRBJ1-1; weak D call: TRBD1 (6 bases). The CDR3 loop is CASSRHRDRRAEAFF. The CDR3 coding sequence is TGTGCCAGCAGCAGACACAGGGATCGAAGGGCTGAAGCTTTCTTT.